Below, 8 T cell receptor beta chains from the same sample are listed, as sequenced in a study of cytomegalovirus exposure and HLA in healthy donors. The PCR made use of 60 Vbeta and 13 Jbeta primers. TCRdb keeps only in-frame clones here, not all; method: immunoSEQ multiplex PCR. The sample lists approximately 110,000 clones; about four fifths were seen once. The sample comprised PBMCs. All receptors come from a man between 35 and 55 years old in good health and CMV-seronegative.

This clone was counted between two and nine times. The J gene is TRBJ1-4, the V gene TRBV4-1; maybe TRBD1 (6 bases). Looked up from germline, CDR1 is MGHRA and CDR2 is YSYEKL. The CDR3 has 14 residues. Trimming took off 3 bases at V and 8 bases at J, with 13 bases between the two ends. CDR3 sequence: CASSQDSGGEKLFF. The CDR3 DNA is TGCGCCAGCAGCCAGGACAGCGGGGGAGAAAAACTGTTTTTT.

The chain employs TRBV7-2 and TRBJ2-7, with 11 positions matching TRBD2. V lost 5 bases, J lost 1 base, and 7 bases stayed unmatched. Germline CDR1 and CDR2: SGHTA and FQGNSA. CDR3 size: 16 residues. CDR3 loop: CASSQRLAGTSYEQYF. The CDR3 DNA is TGTGCCAGCAGCCAAAGACTAGCGGGGACTTCCTACGAGCAGTACTTC.

This clone was detected once. This chain connects TRBV5-6 to TRBJ2-2, with 7 bases aligning to TRBD2. This CDR3 contains 18 residues. J was trimmed by 6 bases and V by 0 bases; bases with no gene match: 14. Germline CDR1 is SGHDT and CDR2 is YYEEEE. The CDR3 region is CASSLAGGSSRVAGELFF. In DNA form, the CDR3 reads TGTGCCAGCAGCTTGGCCGGCGGGAGTAGCAGAGTGGCCGGGGAGCTGTTTTTT.

The chain combines TRBV7-6 with TRBJ2-5; unclear D gene. The CDR3 is 14 amino acids. The germline V and J ends were trimmed by 1 base and 5 bases, with 11 bases remaining between them. Germline-derived CDR1 and CDR2 are SGHVS and FNYEAQ. The DNA of the CDR3 is TGTGCCAGCAGCTTAGGTTCATACGGGGAGACCCAGTACTTC. This codes for CASSLGSYGETQYF.

The rearrangement uses TRBV5-6 and TRBJ2-3; TRBD2 matches at 14 bases. Germline V gene data show CDR1 as SGHDT and CDR2 as YYEEEE. The J segment lost 5 bases and the V segment lost 3 bases, leaving 5 bases of the junction unmatched. CDR3 length: 16 residues. CDR3 in amino acids: CASSWGLAGEGDTQYF. DNA for the CDR3: TGTGCCAGCAGCTGGGGACTAGCGGGAGAGGGAGATACGCAGTATTTT.

The chain links TRBV30 to TRBJ2-4, with D unresolved. The germline V and J ends were trimmed by 0 bases and 8 bases, with 11 bases remaining between them. CDR3 length equals 13 residues. Per germline, CDR1 GTSNPN and CDR2 SVGIG (reference sequence). CDR3 in DNA: TGTGCCTGGAGTGTACTAAGGATGGACATTCAGTACTTC. Translation: CAWSVLRMDIQYF.

The gene calls are TRBV7-2 and TRBJ1-4; the D gene is possibly TRBD1 (6 bases). The CDR3 consists of 17 residues. From germline, CDR1 is SGHTA and CDR2 FQGNSA. Between the trimmed V and J ends, which lost 4 bases and 3 bases, there was a span of 18 bases. CDR3 bases: TGTGCCAGCAGCTCCCCAACTATCAGGGGACCTAATGAAAAACTGTTTTTT. Translating it yields CASSSPTIRGPNEKLFF.

V is TRBV15 and J is TRBJ2-3, with TRBD1 matching over 7 bases. The CDR3 is 15 residues long. The V and J ends lost 4 bases and 5 bases, in that order; junction bases with no gene match: 9. Germline V gene sequence: CDR1 LNHNV, CDR2 YYDKDF (reference sequence). The DNA of the CDR3 is TGTGCCACCAGCATCTCCGACAGGGTAGGAGATACGCAGTATTTT. Protein: CATSISDRVGDTQYF.